This paragraph covers one T cell receptor beta chain sequence. The data are from a study of T cells in Graves' hyperthyroidism and ophthalmopathy. Regions amplified from RNA transcripts were the TCR beta CDR3 regions. First-round RT-PCR with HTBI primers amplified the TCR CDR3 region. TCRdb reanalysed the multiplex PCR reads using MiXCR and keeps one entry per CDR3 protein. In the table there are some 270,000 distinct CDR3 sequences, about 14% of which are singletons. V was pared by 1 base and J by 0 bases, with 17 bases between. Germline V gives CDR1 MGHRA, CDR2 YSYEKL. The length of the CDR3 is 18 residues.

The sequencing input was blood. The chain carries TRBV4-1 and TRBJ2-3; perhaps TRBD2 as D (6 bases). This TCR derives from a woman aged 25-40 years with Graves' hyperthyroidism that later progressed to Graves' ophthalmopathy. The CDR3 DNA reads TGCGCCAGCAGCCAAGGTAGGACGAGCGGGCTAAGCACAGATACGCAGTATTTT. Encoded protein: CASSQGRTSGLSTDTQYF.